This T cell receptor (beta chain) emerged from a study of vaccination and CD4 T cells after COVID-19. About the study: Collection of post-vaccine samples followed dose two by a median approximately 76 days, spanning a range of 14 to 241. The study, taken as a whole, reports: The great majority, 304 of 307 vaccine-specific clones, proved spike mono-reactive in convalescent patients.

This sample's treatment: approximately nine-day PBMC culture with coronavirus spike peptide pools or control peptides (ViraFEST assay). Sequencing of the DNA from cultured CD4+ T cells was carried out with the Oncomine TCR Beta short-read assay. MiXCR was run by TCRdb on the PCR reads, yielding one entry per CDR3 protein. This sample has some 10,000 distinct CDR3 sequences, with roughly 31% found just once. With regard to this clonotype: Its target is not known.

Germline lookup yields CDR1 MDHEN and CDR2 SYDVKM. This CDR3 spans 15 amino acids. Trimming removed 6 bases from V and 3 bases from J, with 17 bases in between. Sequencing was performed on CD4+ T cells from blood, cultured in vitro. The sequence derives from a human donor who had recovered from COVID-19. This chain links TRBV28 with TRBJ1-1; unclear D gene. The CDR3 is CASRWWLTKDTEAFF. For the CDR3, the DNA is TGTGCCAGCAGGTGGTGGCTAACAAAGGACACTGAAGCTTTCTTT. The entire variable domain, with the rest obtained from reference TRBV28 and TRBJ1-1, is as follows: DVKVTQSSRYLVKRTGEKVFLECVQDMDHENMFWYRQDPGLGLRLIYFSYDVKMKEKGDIPEGYSVSREKKERFSLILESASTNQTSMYLCASRWWLTKDTEAFFGQGTRLTVV.